The 24 T cell receptor beta chains below come from one sample, sequenced in a study of cytomegalovirus exposure and HLA in healthy donors. The PCR contained 60 Vbeta and 13 Jbeta primers. Here immunoSEQ multiplex PCR was the method, and the copy in TCRdb shows in-frame clones only, minus some. This table holds 130,000 to 150,000 clones, 75% to 80% found once. Sample: PBMCs. The receptor set was obtained from a woman aged 18-29 years in good health and CMV-seropositive.

V is TRBV15 and J is TRBJ1-3; D not resolved. The CDR3 loop spans 15 amino acids. Germline-derived CDR1 and CDR2 are LNHNV and YYDKDF (reference sequence). The V end lost 3 bases, the J end lost 4 bases, and 13 bases lay between the germline ends. The CDR3 DNA follows: TGTGCCACCAGCAGGGGAGGTCCCTCGGGAAACACCATATATTTT. This codes for CATSRGGPSGNTIYF.

This sequence joins TRBV6-5 and TRBJ2-2; 8 nucleotides line up with TRBD2. CDR1 MNHEY and CDR2 SVGAGI come from the germline V gene. This CDR3 is 15 amino acids long. V was clipped by 2 bases and J by 6 bases; unmatched bases: 5. The CDR3 here is CASSYGTRGSGELFF. The CDR3 region has the DNA TGTGCCAGCAGTTACGGGACTAGGGGATCCGGGGAGCTGTTTTTT.

The chain couples TRBV18 to TRBJ1-2; D is possibly TRBD1 (6 bases). CDR1 and CDR2 from the germline V gene are KGHSH and LQKENI. Trimming pared 3 bases from V and 5 bases from J, leaving 13 bases between. CDR3 length: 14 amino acids. The CDR3 nucleotides read TGTGCCAGCTCACCGGGGGACATGTCGTATGGCTACACCTTC. Amino acids: CASSPGDMSYGYTF.

The chain employs TRBV15 and TRBJ2-2, with 8 nucleotides matching TRBD1. The CDR3 runs 17 residues. Germline V gene sequence: CDR1 LNHNV, CDR2 YYDKDF (reference sequence). V was pared by 0 bases and J by 0 bases, with 3 bases of the junction left unmatched. The CDR3 spells CATSRDPDRANTGELFF. CDR3 in DNA: TGTGCCACCAGCAGAGATCCGGACAGGGCGAACACCGGGGAGCTGTTTTTT.

V and J are TRBV18 and TRBJ1-4, with a weak D call TRBD1 (6 bases). The V end lost 3 bases, the J end lost 0 bases, and 11 bases lay between the germline ends. This CDR3 region has 16 residues. From germline, CDR1 is KGHSH and CDR2 LQKENI. This chain's CDR3 is CASSPGGRATNEKLFF. In DNA form, the CDR3 reads TGTGCCAGCTCACCCGGGGGGCGAGCAACTAATGAAAAACTGTTTTTT. Looking up the rest from reference TRBV18 and TRBJ1-4 gives the full variable domain: NAGVMQNPRHLVRRRGQEARLRCSPMKGHSHVYWYRQLPEEGLKFMVYLQKENIIDESGMPKERFSAEFPKEGPSILRIQQVVRGDSAAYFCASSPGGRATNEKLFFGSGTQLSVL.

J is TRBJ2-4 and V is TRBV13; TRBD1 matches 9 bases. Germline V lookup: CDR1 PRHDT, CDR2 FYEKMQ (reference sequence). The J segment lost 0 bases and the V segment lost 4 bases, leaving 4 bases of the junction unmatched. The CDR3 runs to 16 residues. The CDR3 DNA follows: TGTGCCAGCAGCTCTCCGACAGGGGGAGCCAAAAACATTCAGTACTTC. Protein product: CASSSPTGGAKNIQYF.

This chain connects TRBV10-3 to TRBJ2-7; D unclear. This CDR3 is built from 12 residues. Trimming removed 7 bases at V and 1 base at J, with 8 bases between. Per the germline V gene, CDR1 is ENHRY and CDR2 is SYGVKD. The CDR3 DNA is TGTGCCATCAACGCCGGTTCCTACGAGCAGTACTTC. It translates to CAINAGSYEQYF.

This clone showed up just a few times. V usage is TRBV9 and J usage is TRBJ1-6, with 7 bases matching TRBD1. J was trimmed by 8 bases and V by 4 bases; bases with no gene match: 12. The CDR3 covers 16 residues. Germline assignment: CDR1 SGDLS and CDR2 YYNGEE. The CDR3 DNA follows: TGTGCCAGCAGCCCCCTTCTAAGGCAGGGGGATTCACCCCTCCACTTT. It is translated as CASSPLLRQGDSPLHF.

The chain recombines TRBV5-8 with TRBJ2-7, with D possibly TRBD1 on 6 matching bases. Between the trimmed V and J ends, which lost 4 bases and 9 bases, there was a span of 20 bases. The CDR3 spans 14 residues. Germline V gives CDR1 SGHTS, CDR2 YDEGEE. This CDR3 reads CASSLTGTPLWQYF. DNA of the CDR3: TGTGCCAGCAGCCTCACCGGGACACCCTTGTGGCAGTACTTC. The full variable domain, with the rest looked up from reference TRBV5-8 and TRBJ2-7, is EAGVTQSPTHLIKTRGQQATLRCSPISGHTSVYWYQQALGLGLQFLLWYDEGEERNRGNFPPRFSGRQFPNYSSELNVNALELEDSALYLCASSLTGTPLWQYFGPGTRLTVT.

The V call is TRBV28, the J call TRBJ2-3; D possibly corresponds to TRBD1 (5 bases). The V gene lost 3 bases and the J gene lost 6 bases, with 13 bases spanning the gap. The length of the CDR3 is 14 residues. Germline CDR1 is MDHEN and CDR2 is SYDVKM. The CDR3 coding sequence is TGTGCCAGCAGTTTTAACAGGCCCCGCGATACGCAGTATTTT. It codes for CASSFNRPRDTQYF.

V and J are TRBV19 and TRBJ2-3, with 10 bases lining up with TRBD1. The V gene end was trimmed by 6 bases and the J gene end by 2 bases; junction bases not matched to a gene: 5. Germline V gene lookup returns CDR1 LNHDA and CDR2 SQIVND (reference sequence). The CDR3 loop spans 15 amino acids. As DNA, the CDR3 is TGTGCCAGTAGAGACAGGGGGCGGGTCACAGATACGCAGTATTTT. Translated, it gives CASRDRGRVTDTQYF.

J is TRBJ2-3 and V is TRBV19, with D possibly being TRBD2 (5 bases). This CDR3 contains 17 residues. Germline CDR1 is LNHDA and CDR2 is SQIVND (reference sequence). V was pared by 3 bases and J by 4 bases, with 20 bases between. The CDR3 bases are TGTGCCAGTAGTATGGACCCCACCGGGGAAATTTCAGATACGCAGTATTTT. It codes for CASSMDPTGEISDTQYF.

The table lists this clone with a count of one. The chain couples TRBV4-1 to TRBJ2-2; D is unclear. The CDR3 spans 18 residues. Germline V gives CDR1 MGHRA, CDR2 YSYEKL. Between the trimmed V and J ends, which lost 0 bases and 1 base, there was a span of 15 bases. The CDR3 coding sequence is TGCGCCAGCAGCCAAGATTGGAGTTCGCCGGGGAACACCGGGGAGCTGTTTTTT. As protein: CASSQDWSSPGNTGELFF.

There are a few counts of this clone. This rearrangement joins TRBV6-5 to TRBJ2-5; TRBD2 aligns across 13 bases. TRBJ2-7 matches the DNA end more closely, so the J call is doubtful. Germline V lookup: CDR1 MNHEY, CDR2 SVGAGI. The CDR3 totals 14 residues. CDR3: CASTTSGGAYEQYF. The CDR3 DNA is TGTGCCAGCACAACTAGCGGGGGGGCCTACGAGCAGTACTTC.

The chain has TRBV11-2 and TRBJ2-7; D not certain. The germline V gene has CDR1 SGHAT and CDR2 FQNNGV. The CDR3 is made up of 11 amino acids. Trimming cost V 5 bases and J 5 bases, with 7 bases left between them. The CDR3 region has the DNA TGTGCCAGCAGCGCTCGGGACGAGCAGTACTTC. The encoded protein is CASSARDEQYF.

The table lists this clone with a count of one. This chain joins TRBV27 and TRBJ1-5; D is possibly TRBD1 (5 bases). V dropped 6 bases and J dropped 4 bases, with 22 bases sitting between them. This CDR3 is built from 17 residues. Germline CDR1 reads MNHEY; CDR2 reads SMNVEV (reference sequence). The CDR3 DNA reads TGTGCCAGCAGCCGTGGGATGGGTGGGGCAGGGAATCAGCCCCAGCATTTT. This codes for CASSRGMGGAGNQPQHF.

The genes are TRBV10-3 and TRBJ2-5; 9 bases fit TRBD2. Judging by the DNA end, TRBJ2-7 fits better; the J call may be wrong. Germline CDR1 is ENHRY and CDR2 is SYGVKD. The CDR3 length is 13 residues. Written as DNA, the CDR3 is TGTGCCATCAGTGTTGCGACTAGCGGCGAGCAGTACTTC. Translated, it gives CAISVATSGEQYF.

As to this clone: The junction does not match germline at one end; this may be a read error. The rearrangement links TRBV7-9 to TRBJ2-1; D call uncertain. CDR1 and CDR2 from the germline V gene are SEHNR and FQNEAQ (reference sequence). There are 11 residues in the CDR3. For the CDR3, the DNA is TGTTCCAGCAGCTTTGAGTTCGGTCCATTCTTC. Translating gives CSSSFEFGPFF.

This clone turned up a few times. J is TRBJ1-2 and V is TRBV20-1, with TRBD1 identical over 8 bases. Germline CDR1 reads DFQATT; CDR2 reads SNEGSKA (reference sequence). The CDR3 sequence is 11 residues long. Trimming at V came to 0 bases and at J to 11 bases, leaving 2 bases not matched to a gene. The CDR3 DNA reads TGCAGTGCTAGAGACCACAGGGGGTACACCTTC. Its protein is CSARDHRGYTF.

J is TRBJ2-5 and V is TRBV7-8; 7 positions agree with TRBD2. In germline, CDR1 is SGHVS, CDR2 FQNEAQ. Trimming took 0 bases from V and 5 from J; bases not matched to a gene: 9. This CDR3 has 16 amino acids. The CDR3 nucleotides read TGTGCCAGCAGCTTAGCATTGGCCGTGGGAGGGGAGACCCAGTACTTC. The encoded protein is CASSLALAVGGETQYF.

There are a few counts of this clone. The chain joins TRBV19 to TRBJ2-6; 7 bases agree with TRBD1. V dropped 6 bases and J dropped 2; count of bases not matched to a gene: 10. CDR1 is LNHDA and CDR2 is SQIVND in the germline V gene (reference sequence). The CDR3 length is 17 residues. The CDR3: CASSRTGSTPGANVLTF. CDR3 sequence (DNA): TGTGCCAGTAGCCGGACAGGATCGACCCCTGGGGCCAACGTCCTGACTTTC.

This chain uses TRBV7-2 with TRBJ1-2; D not certain. Germline CDR1 SGHTA, CDR2 FQGNSA. The CDR3 length is 14 residues. The V end was cut by 1 base, the J end by 6 bases, with 12 bases between. The chain's CDR3 is CASSLVRGGDGYTF. Written as DNA, the CDR3 is TGTGCCAGCAGCTTAGTTAGAGGAGGCGATGGCTACACCTTC.

The chain joins TRBV4-2 to TRBJ2-6, with 7 positions matching TRBD1. V trimming: 0 bases; J trimming: 2 bases; junction bases outside the gene matches: 1. The CDR3 has 16 residues. CDR1 is LGHNA and CDR2 is YNFKEQ in the germline V gene. CDR3 protein: CASSQDQGAGANVLTF. The CDR3 nucleotides are TGTGCCAGCAGCCAAGATCAGGGGGCTGGGGCCAACGTCCTGACTTTC.

The chain employs TRBV5-5 and TRBJ1-2, with D perhaps matching TRBD1 (5 bases). The CDR3 totals 15 residues. The germline V gene has CDR1 SGHKS and CDR2 YYEKEE (reference sequence). Trimming pared 4 bases from V and 3 bases from J, leaving 16 bases between. In DNA, the CDR3 is TGTGCCAGCAGCGCCGGGCCAGGGATTTACTATGGCTACACCTTC. This translates into CASSAGPGIYYGYTF.